This is a list of T cell receptor beta chains from one sample in a study of identical twins. TCRdb reprocessed the 5' RACE reads with MiXCR, giving one entry per CDR3 protein. The data contain hundreds of thousands of distinct CDR3 sequences, less than 9.5% of them singletons. Sequenced input: memory (CD45RO+) T cells sorted from blood. The source is a woman younger than 30 in good health. The CDR3 runs from the conserved cysteine through the conserved F or W. A D gene is named only where the DNA matches it firmly.

TRBJ1-5,-,TRBV6-1,CASSELGRGMGQPQHF
TRBJ2-1,TRBD2,TRBV12-3/TRBV12-4,CASITSGGYNEQFF
TRBJ1-2,-,TRBV6-5,CASSYHSGEAGYTF
TRBJ1-5,-,TRBV7-9,CASSELDQPQHF
TRBJ1-1,-,TRBV12-3/TRBV12-4,CASTSRGGEAFF
TRBJ1-2,TRBD1,TRBV7-8,CASRPGQGYGYTF
TRBJ2-7,TRBD2,TRBV3-1,CASRSSGLAGEQYF
TRBJ2-7,TRBD2,TRBV4-3,CASSQMVAGGSDEQYF
TRBJ2-2,TRBD2,TRBV6-4,CASTQNGGSTGELFF
TRBJ1-2,-,TRBV27,CASRSTLGRGYTF
TRBJ2-3,-,TRBV7-9,CASSLGFTGEADTQYF
TRBJ1-1,TRBD1,TRBV12-3/TRBV12-4,CASSLTGHTEAFF
TRBJ1-4,-,TRBV11-2,CASSPDRDLYEKLFF
TRBJ2-5,TRBD2,TRBV5-1,CASATGTRGPAETQYF
TRBJ1-5,TRBD1,TRBV20-1,CSARRQGEHQPQHF
TRBJ2-6,-,TRBV3-1,CASSQGQGLSGANVLTF
TRBJ2-7,TRBD2,TRBV3-1,CASSITSGGFYEQYF
TRBJ1-2,-,TRBV5-1,CASTSDGGPLYGYTF
TRBJ2-1,-,TRBV29-1,CSVEGSGTPPYNEQFF
TRBJ1-5,TRBD1,TRBV12-3/TRBV12-4,CASKEGARQPQHF
TRBJ2-6,-,TRBV5-1,CASLEANVLTF
TRBJ2-5,-,TRBV14,CASSLYIHQTQYF
TRBJ2-1,TRBD2,TRBV7-2,CASSSAGGTYNEQFF
TRBJ2-1,-,TRBV6-2/TRBV6-3,CASSRGRYNEQFF
TRBJ2-3,TRBD2,TRBV7-2,CASSLAGREIGADTQYF
TRBJ2-5,-,TRBV5-1,CASSLLGAQETQYF
TRBJ1-1,-,TRBV20-1,CSALTPNTEAFF
TRBJ2-1,TRBD2,TRBV29-1,CSVVASGIHNEQFF
TRBJ2-1,-,TRBV7-9,CASSLPGSNEQFF
TRBJ2-3,TRBD2,TRBV20-1,CSQVLAGGTDTQYF
TRBJ2-1,-,TRBV24-1,CATSGYTDNEQFF